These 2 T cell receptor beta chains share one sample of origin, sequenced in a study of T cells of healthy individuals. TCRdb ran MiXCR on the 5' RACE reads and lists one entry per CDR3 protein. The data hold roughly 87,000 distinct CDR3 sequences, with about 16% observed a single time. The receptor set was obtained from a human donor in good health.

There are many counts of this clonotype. CDR3 loop: CATSRGLAGGGTDTQYF. The CDR3, as DNA: TGTGCCACCAGCAGGGGACTAGCGGGAGGCGGGACAGATACGCAGTATTTT. The chain is built from TRBV15 and TRBJ2-3; 15 nucleotides agree with TRBD2. Germline trimming cut 3 bases from V and 3 bases from J; bases unmatched to any gene: 4. The CDR3 totals 17 residues. Per germline, CDR1 LNHNV and CDR2 YYDKDF (reference sequence).

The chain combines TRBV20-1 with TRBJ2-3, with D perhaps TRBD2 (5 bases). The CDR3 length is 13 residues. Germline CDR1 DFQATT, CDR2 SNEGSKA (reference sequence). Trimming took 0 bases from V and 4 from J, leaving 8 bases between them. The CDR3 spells CSARDVGADTQYF. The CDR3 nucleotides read TGCAGTGCTAGAGATGTGGGAGCAGATACGCAGTATTTT.